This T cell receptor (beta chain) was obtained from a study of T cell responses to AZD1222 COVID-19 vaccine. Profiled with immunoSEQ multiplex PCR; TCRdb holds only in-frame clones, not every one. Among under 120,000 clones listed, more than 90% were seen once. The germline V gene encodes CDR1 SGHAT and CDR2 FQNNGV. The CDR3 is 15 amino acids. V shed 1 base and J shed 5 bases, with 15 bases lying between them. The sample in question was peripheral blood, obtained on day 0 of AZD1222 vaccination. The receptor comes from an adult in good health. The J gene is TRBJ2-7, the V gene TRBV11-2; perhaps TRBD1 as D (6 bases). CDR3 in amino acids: CASSLGVQGKHEQYF. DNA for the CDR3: TGTGCCAGCAGCTTAGGTGTACAGGGTAAGCACGAGCAGTACTTC.